Presented here are 28 T cell receptor beta chains from one specimen sequenced in a study of shared clonotypes between healthy human individuals. TCRdb's table, derived via immunoSEQ multiplex PCR, lists solely in-frame clones and lacks some. This table holds under 2,500,000 clones, approximately 94% found once. The specimen sequenced was naive CD4+ T cells sorted from blood. As to subset: CD45RA+ positively selected. Source of these receptors: a young man in good health.

Note on this clone: This sample also contains other DNA sequences that code for the same CDR3. The chain recombines TRBV5-1 with TRBJ1-1; 8 bases are a match to TRBD1. V lost 5 bases to trimming and J lost 1 base; unmatched junction nucleotides: 4. This CDR3 has 14 amino acids. Germline CDR1 is SGHRS and CDR2 is YFSETQ. The CDR3, as DNA: TGCGCCAGCAGTCCAGGGACAGGGAACACTGAAGCTTTCTTT. The encoded protein is CASSPGTGNTEAFF.

V usage is TRBV5-6 and J usage is TRBJ1-6, with TRBD1 identical over 7 bases. Germline assignment: CDR1 SGHDT and CDR2 YYEEEE. Trimming removed 4 bases from V and 6 bases from J; junction bases left unmatched: 10. The CDR3 runs 16 residues. This CDR3 reads CASSLTWTGLNSPLHF. The CDR3 DNA follows: TGTGCCAGCAGCCTGACATGGACAGGTCTTAATTCACCCCTCCACTTT.

This clone was found once. The chain joins TRBV20-1 to TRBJ1-2, with D unclear. The CDR3 covers 11 residues. Germline V gene lookup returns CDR1 DFQATT and CDR2 SNEGSKA (reference sequence). Between the trimmed V and J ends, which lost 2 bases and 4 bases, there was a span of 5 bases. The DNA for the CDR3 is TGCAGTGCTAGATGGGTCTATGGCTACACCTTC. Amino acids: CSARWVYGYTF.

Remarks on this clone: Germline is not matched at one junction end, which may reflect a read error. This chain links TRBV7-7 with TRBJ2-5, with a weak D call TRBD2 (6 bases). Germline loops: CDR1 SSHAT, CDR2 FNYEAQ (reference sequence). The CDR3 loop spans 13 amino acids. This CDR3 reads CASSRLVIETQYF. As DNA, the CDR3 is TGTGCTAGCAGCCGACTAGTCATAGAGACCCAGTACTTC. Looking up the rest from reference TRBV7-7 and TRBJ2-5 gives the full variable domain: GAGVSQSPRYKVTKRGQDVTLRCDPISSHATLYWYQQALGQGPEFLTYFNYEAQPDKSGLPSDRFSAERPEGSISTLTIQRTEQRDSAMYRCASSRLVIETQYFGPGTRLLVL.

V usage is TRBV5-1 and J usage is TRBJ2-7; TRBD1 matches at 7 bases. Trimming cost V 2 bases and J 6 bases; bases outside gene matches: 8. Germline V CDR1 and CDR2: SGHRS, YFSETQ. CDR3 length equals 14 residues. The CDR3 DNA reads TGCGCCAGCAGCTTCGAGACAGGGCCCGTCGAGCAGTACTTC. Its protein is CASSFETGPVEQYF. Variable domain in full (rest from reference TRBV5-1 and TRBJ2-7): KAGVTQTPRYLIKTRGQQVTLSCSPISGHRSVSWYQQTPGQGLQFLFEYFSETQRNKGNFPGRFSGRQFSNSRSEMNVSTLELGDSALYLCASSFETGPVEQYFGPGTRLTVT.

The rearrangement uses TRBV29-1 and TRBJ1-2; a weak D match, TRBD1 (5 bases). Trimming pared 3 bases from V and 12 bases from J, leaving 29 bases between. Germline values: CDR1 SQVTM, CDR2 ANQGSEA. This CDR3 spans 16 amino acids. The chain's CDR3 is CSVDDFAAEGRSQDTF. The CDR3 coding sequence is TGCAGCGTTGATGATTTCGCGGCGGAGGGGAGAAGTCAGGACACCTTC.

This chain joins TRBV7-6 and TRBJ2-7; no clear D. The CDR3 runs 14 residues. Trimming removed 2 bases from V and 0 bases from J, with 8 bases in between. Germline CDR1 reads SGHVS; CDR2 reads FNYEAQ. For the CDR3, the DNA is TGTGCCAGCAGCTTACAGGCGAGCTCCTACGAGCAGTACTTC. Its protein product is CASSLQASSYEQYF. The full variable domain, its missing parts supplied by reference TRBV7-6 and TRBJ2-7, is GAGVSQSPRYKVTKRGQDVALRCDPISGHVSLYWYRQALGQGPEFLTYFNYEAQQDKSGLPNDRFSAERPEGSISTLTIQRTEQRDSAMYRCASSLQASSYEQYFGPGTRLTVT.

The chain has TRBV2 and TRBJ2-7, with TRBD2 matching over 8 bases. The CDR3 extends over 15 amino acids. J lost 2 bases, V lost 7 bases, and 10 bases had no gene match. Germline CDR1 SNHLY, CDR2 FYNNEI. This CDR3 is CASTPGGQGTYEQYF. DNA for the CDR3: TGTGCCAGCACTCCGGGGGGGCAGGGTACCTACGAGCAGTACTTC.

V gene TRBV7-2 combines with J gene TRBJ1-1, with D hard to call. The CDR3 has 15 amino acids. Germline values: CDR1 SGHTA, CDR2 FQGNSA. The ends were cut back, 1 base at V and 1 base at J, with 10 bases in the middle. CDR3 sequence (DNA): TGTGCCAGCAGCTTAGGACGGACTCGGAACACTGAAGCTTTCTTT. It codes for CASSLGRTRNTEAFF.

V and J are TRBV5-6 and TRBJ1-2; D gene unclear. The CDR3 is 14 residues long. V dropped 0 bases and J dropped 2 bases, with 8 bases sitting between them. Germline values: CDR1 SGHDT, CDR2 YYEEEE. CDR3 residues: CASSLELKNYGYTF. CDR3 sequence (DNA): TGTGCCAGCAGCTTGGAACTTAAGAACTATGGCTACACCTTC.

The genes are TRBV6-1 and TRBJ1-1; possibly TRBD1 for D (5 bases). The CDR3 covers 15 residues. CDR1 MNHNS and CDR2 SASEGT come from the germline V gene. V was shortened by 7 bases and J by 4 bases, with 19 bases between the two germline ends. The CDR3 sequence is CASKEGDRRFTEAFF. CDR3 coding DNA: TGTGCCAGCAAAGAAGGCGACAGAAGGTTCACTGAAGCTTTCTTT.

This chain links TRBV18 with TRBJ1-1; perhaps TRBD1 as D (6 bases). This CDR3 contains 16 residues. Germline V gives CDR1 KGHSH, CDR2 LQKENI. The V gene lost 1 base and the J gene lost 4 bases, with 16 bases spanning the gap. The CDR3 DNA reads as TGTGCCAGCTCACCACGTCCGGGACACGGATCCACTGAAGCTTTCTTT. Its protein product is CASSPRPGHGSTEAFF.

This chain joins TRBV7-9 and TRBJ2-2; D is perhaps TRBD1 (6 bases). Germline CDR1 is SEHNR and CDR2 is FQNEAQ (reference sequence). Trimming cost V 7 bases and J 7 bases, with 10 bases left between them. This CDR3 has 12 amino acids. The CDR3 here is CASTWGLGELFF. The CDR3 DNA sequence: TGTGCCAGCACCTGGGGGCTCGGGGAGCTGTTTTTT.

This sequence joins TRBV11-2 and TRBJ2-2, with 9 bases identical to TRBD2. This CDR3 has 17 residues. V was pared by 5 bases and J by 4 bases, with 11 bases of the junction left unmatched. Germline lookup yields CDR1 SGHAT and CDR2 FQNNGV. In DNA form, the CDR3 reads TGTGCCAGCAGCACCCTAGCGGGAATTATGGTCACCGGGGAGCTGTTTTTT. Translated: CASSTLAGIMVTGELFF.

This clone was recorded only once. This chain uses TRBV30 with TRBJ1-1; possible D gene TRBD1, 6 bases. The CDR3 loop spans 13 amino acids. The germline V gene has CDR1 GTSNPN and CDR2 SVGIG (reference sequence). Between the trimmed V and J ends, which lost 4 bases and 4 bases, there was a span of 13 bases. The CDR3 DNA sequence: TGTGCCTGGATAATCAGGGGTGGCACTGAAGCTTTCTTT. Translation gives CAWIIRGGTEAFF.

The count of this clone is one. CDR3: CASSISSSTDTQYF. In nucleotides, the CDR3 is TGTGCCAGTAGTATAAGTTCTAGCACAGATACGCAGTATTTT. The chain is built from TRBV19 and TRBJ2-3; the D is unclear. The V gene lost 2 bases and the J gene lost 0 bases, with 6 bases spanning the gap. Germline CDR1 LNHDA, CDR2 SQIVND (reference sequence). The CDR3 totals 14 residues.

This chain links TRBV5-7 with TRBJ2-7; 11 bases align to TRBD2. TRBV5-7 is noted as an ORF with a role that remains uncertain. CDR3 length: 15 residues. With 5 bases clipped from V and 4 bases from J, the junction kept 8 bases outside the gene matches. The CDR3 loop reads CASRPGTSGEYEQYF. As DNA, the CDR3 is TGTGCCAGCAGGCCTGGGACTAGCGGAGAATACGAGCAGTACTTC.

This chain joins TRBV6-1 and TRBJ2-2; no clear D. Trimming shortened V by 8 bases and J by 6 bases, and 10 bases separated the two germline ends. Per the germline V gene, CDR1 is MNHNS and CDR2 is SASEGT. The CDR3 loop spans 12 amino acids. CDR3 region: CASPNTPGELFF. CDR3 DNA sequence: TGTGCCAGCCCGAATACCCCCGGGGAGCTGTTTTTT.

Remarks on this clone: Other DNA variants within this sample encode the same CDR3. The chain links TRBV19 to TRBJ2-7; no clear D. The germline V gene has CDR1 LNHDA and CDR2 SQIVND (reference sequence). This CDR3 region has 14 residues. Between the trimmed V and J ends, which lost 1 base and 4 bases, there was a span of 11 bases. The CDR3 DNA sequence: TGTGCCAGTAGTATAGGGTGGGCCTCGTACGAGCAGTACTTC. Translated: CASSIGWASYEQYF.

The V call is TRBV18, the J call TRBJ2-5, with 8 bases identical to TRBD1. The J segment lost 4 bases and the V segment lost 5 bases, leaving 6 bases of the junction unmatched. Germline CDR1 is KGHSH and CDR2 is LQKENI. The CDR3 has 14 amino acids. The DNA of the CDR3 is TGTGCCAGCTCAACGACAGGGGCCAGAGAGACCCAGTACTTC. It yields the protein CASSTTGARETQYF.

V gene TRBV9 combines with J gene TRBJ2-3; 9 bases are shared with TRBD2. Trimming took 0 bases from V and 0 from J; bases not matched to a gene: 5. Germline lookup yields CDR1 SGDLS and CDR2 YYNGEE. CDR3 size: 17 residues. The CDR3 DNA sequence: TGTGCCAGCAGCGTAGGGAGGACTAGCGCTAGCACAGATACGCAGTATTTT. Protein sequence: CASSVGRTSASTDTQYF.

The chain recombines TRBV5-4 with TRBJ2-5, with TRBD1 identical over 7 bases. Germline V gene lookup returns CDR1 SGHNT and CDR2 YYREEE (reference sequence). This CDR3 spans 14 amino acids. V lost 4 bases to trimming and J lost 3 bases; unmatched junction nucleotides: 6. The CDR3 nucleotides are TGTGCCAGCAGCCCTTCCGGGACAGAAGAGACCCAGTACTTC. This translates into CASSPSGTEETQYF.

The gene calls are TRBV27 and TRBJ2-7; the D is unclear. Germline CDR1 reads MNHEY; CDR2 reads SMNVEV (reference sequence). The CDR3 covers 14 residues. The germline V and J ends were trimmed by 1 base and 2 bases, with 9 bases remaining between them. Written as DNA, the CDR3 is TGTGCCAGCAGTTTATACAGTAAACCCTACGAGCAGTACTTC. Protein product: CASSLYSKPYEQYF.

J is TRBJ1-6 and V is TRBV27, with 7 bases identical to TRBD1. V dropped 1 base and J dropped 8; count of bases not matched to a gene: 8. The CDR3 covers 16 residues. Germline V gene sequence: CDR1 MNHEY, CDR2 SMNVEV (reference sequence). The CDR3 region is CASSLFSQGIDSPLHF. The CDR3 DNA reads TGTGCCAGCAGTTTATTTTCACAGGGGATCGATTCACCCCTCCACTTT.

This clone was recorded only once. The chain carries TRBV2 and TRBJ2-3; tentative D call: TRBD1 (5 bases). The germline CDR1 and CDR2 sequences are SNHLY and FYNNEI. Trimming took 5 bases from V and 1 from J, leaving 13 bases between them. The CDR3 covers 15 residues. Written as DNA, the CDR3 is TGTGCCAGCAGTTCGCGGCCGACAGGCACAGATACGCAGTATTTT. Translating it yields CASSSRPTGTDTQYF.

Here the CDR3 reads CAWGMKTSIYEQYF. DNA for the CDR3: TGTGCCTGGGGTATGAAGACGTCAATCTACGAGCAGTACTTC. The chain employs TRBV30 and TRBJ2-7; D unclear. CDR3 size: 14 residues. Per the germline V gene, CDR1 is GTSNPN and CDR2 is SVGIG (reference sequence). Trimming took off 5 bases at V and 3 bases at J, with 17 bases between the two ends.

The rearrangement joins TRBV18 to TRBJ1-2; D is unclear. Trimming removed 0 bases at V and 4 bases at J, with 12 bases between. Germline lookup yields CDR1 KGHSH and CDR2 LQKENI. CDR3 length: 15 residues. The CDR3 DNA is TGTGCCAGCTCACCACCTAACAGTGAAGTCTATGGCTACACCTTC. This sequence encodes CASSPPNSEVYGYTF.

The chain has TRBV10-3 and TRBJ1-4; D remains ambiguous. CDR3 length equals 13 residues. The V end was cut by 0 bases, the J end by 8 bases, with 7 bases between. Germline V gives CDR1 ENHRY, CDR2 SYGVKD. CDR3 nucleotide sequence: TGTGCCATCAGTGAGTCGATAGGGGAAAAACTGTTTTTT. Encoded protein: CAISESIGEKLFF.